This TCR beta chain was obtained from a study of technical replicates of blood from a handful of donors. The CDR3 totals 17 residues. Between the trimmed V and J ends, which lost 5 bases and 7 bases, there was a span of 26 bases. CDR1 SGHTA and CDR2 FQGNSA come from the germline V gene. Assay used: immunoSEQ multiplex PCR; TCRdb lists only in-frame clones, some missing. The repertoire has around 97,000 clones, 95% to 97% of them found once; the top ten carry roughly 0.33%. The TCR was taken from a human donor in good health. The chain employs TRBV7-2 and TRBJ1-2; a possible D gene is TRBD1 (5 bases). Sequencing was carried out using T cells isolated from PBMCs. The CDR3 sequence: CASSQPGQGSAGGGYTF. CDR3 DNA sequence: TGTGCCAGCAGCCAACCTGGCCAGGGCTCCGCGGGGGGTGGCTACACCTTC.